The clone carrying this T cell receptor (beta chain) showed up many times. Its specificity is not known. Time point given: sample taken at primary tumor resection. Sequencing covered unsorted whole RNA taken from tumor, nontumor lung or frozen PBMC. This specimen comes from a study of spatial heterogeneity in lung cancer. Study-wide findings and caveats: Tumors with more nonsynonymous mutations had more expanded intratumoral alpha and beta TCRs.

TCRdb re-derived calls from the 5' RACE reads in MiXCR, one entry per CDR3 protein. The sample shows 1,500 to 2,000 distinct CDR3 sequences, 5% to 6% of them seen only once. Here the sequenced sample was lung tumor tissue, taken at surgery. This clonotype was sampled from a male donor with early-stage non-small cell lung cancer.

The chain's CDR3 is CASSQGDGDTQYF. The DNA for the CDR3 is TGCGCCAGCAGCCAAGGGGACGGAGATACGCAGTATTTT. The J gene is TRBJ2-3, the V gene TRBV4-1; D could derive from TRBD1 or TRBD2 (5 bases each). The CDR3 is 13 amino acids. Trimming left V 1 base short and J 5 bases short, with 7 bases between. From germline, CDR1 is MGHRA and CDR2 YSYEKL.